The rows below give T cell receptor beta chains drawn from one sample of a study of T cell changes during pregnancy in multiple sclerosis. Method: immunoSEQ multiplex PCR; TCRdb's copy keeps in-frame clones and lacks some. The data hold under 75,000 clones, with 80% to 95% observed a single time. The sequencing here drew on peripheral blood, taken in the third trimester of pregnancy. These receptors originate from a female donor in good health, enrolled as a control in a pregnancy study. CDR3s include the opening cysteine and the closing phenylalanine or tryptophan. Each record gives: CDR3 DNA, CDR3 protein, J gene, clone size, D gene, CDR3 length, V gene. A D gene is named only where the DNA matches it firmly. The size entry is marked missing in some rows and otherwise reads once, few, many or a size class.

TGTGCCAGCGGCGGACTAGGGGGCTACAATGAGCAGTTCTTC	CASGGLGGYNEQFF	TRBJ2-1	once	.	14	TRBV2
TGCAGCGTTGAATCTCCCCTAGCGGGATACACAGATACGCAGTATTTT	CSVESPLAGYTDTQYF	TRBJ2-3	.	TRBD2	16	TRBV29-1
TGTGCCAGCAGCTTGGCCAGGGGGCACTCCTACGAGCAGTACTTC	CASSLARGHSYEQYF	TRBJ2-7	.	TRBD1	15	TRBV5-8
TGTGCCAGCAGCGTAATGCTCGGGGTCGGTCTGAACACTGAAGCTTTCTTT	CASSVMLGVGLNTEAFF	TRBJ1-1	.	.	17	TRBV9
TGTGCCAGCAGCTCGGACCTAGGGGGCGCGCTCGCTTTCTTT	CASSSDLGGALAFF	TRBJ1-1	.	TRBD1	14	TRBV5-4
TGTGCCAGCAGCGTTGGGCAGCAGAACACTGAAGCTTTCTTT	CASSVGQQNTEAFF	TRBJ1-1	.	.	14	TRBV9
TGTGCCACCAGCTGGGTAGCGAGGAATGAGCAGTTCTTC	CATSWVARNEQFF	TRBJ2-1	.	.	13	TRBV15
TGTGCCAGCAGTGAGGTAGCCCGGAGGGCGGGGCGCGAGCAGTACTTC	CASSEVARRAGREQYF	TRBJ2-7	.	.	16	TRBV6-1
TGTGCCAGCAGCGTTCAGGGATGGGGAACTGAAGCTTTCTTT	CASSVQGWGTEAFF	TRBJ1-1	.	.	14	TRBV9
TGTGCCAGCTCACCCAGCGCCGGGGCAGATACGCAGTATTTT	CASSPSAGADTQYF	TRBJ2-3	.	.	14	TRBV18
TGTGCCAGCAGTTCGGAGACAGAGATCTACAATGAGCAGTTCTTC	CASSSETEIYNEQFF	TRBJ2-1	.	.	15	TRBV28
TGTGCCAGCAGCTTAAGGGCAGGGATGGGCACAGATACGCAGTATTTT	CASSLRAGMGTDTQYF	TRBJ2-3	.	.	16	TRBV7-2
TGTGCCAGCAGCTCGGGACTAGCGGGCCTTTACGAGCAGTACTTC	CASSSGLAGLYEQYF	TRBJ2-7	.	TRBD2	15	TRBV5-5
TGTGCCAGCAGTTTGATTCATGAGAGGGAGCAGTTCTTC	CASSLIHEREQFF	TRBJ2-1	.	.	13	TRBV27
TGTGCCAGCAGCCAAAGGGGGGGGACCCAGTACTTC	CASSQRGGTQYF	TRBJ2-5	once	.	12	TRBV5-8
TGTGCCAGCAGCGCGGGACTAGCGGGAGGGCTCGGGGAGCAGTACTTC	CASSAGLAGGLGEQYF	TRBJ2-7	.	TRBD2	16	TRBV9
TGTGCCAGCTCACCCCTGAGCAGGGGGCTAGAGGAGACCCAGTACTTC	CASSPLSRGLEETQYF	TRBJ2-5	.	TRBD1	16	TRBV18
TGTGCCACCGGAGCGGGAGAAACAGATACGCAGTATTTT	CATGAGETDTQYF	TRBJ2-3	once	TRBD2	13	TRBV10-3
TGTGCCAGATTCTATGCGACAGATAATAATTCACCCCTCCACTTT	CARFYATDNNSPLHF	TRBJ1-6	.	.	15	TRBV6-1
TGTGCCAGTAGTACCGACAGTAATTATGGCTACACCTTC	CASSTDSNYGYTF	TRBJ1-2	.	.	13	TRBV19
TGTGCCAGTAGTCCCCAGCGGGGGGACTACAATGAGCAGTTCTTC	CASSPQRGDYNEQFF	TRBJ2-1	.	TRBD2	15	TRBV19
TGTGCCAGCAGCCAAGGAGAGGGACAGGGGGTTAGTGGCTACACCTTC	CASSQGEGQGVSGYTF	TRBJ1-2	.	TRBD1	16	TRBV4-2
TGTGCCACCCCGGGACAGGGTTTCAGGGACACCGGGGAGCTGTTTTTT	CATPGQGFRDTGELFF	TRBJ2-2	.	TRBD1	16	TRBV19
TGTGCCATCAGTGAGGGAGGGGGCTGGACTGAAGCTTTCTTT	CAISEGGGWTEAFF	TRBJ1-1	.	TRBD1	14	TRBV10-3
TGTGCCAGCTCACCCTCTTATTCTCGGGACAGGGGGCATTTT	CASSPSYSRDRGHF	TRBJ1-5	.	TRBD1	14	TRBV18
TGTGCCAGCACGGTGTCTCGGACACTCTTTGATGAGCAGTTCTTC	CASTVSRTLFDEQFF	TRBJ2-1	.	.	15	TRBV2
TGTGCCAGCATTGACCTGAGGGACACAGATACGCAGTATTTT	CASIDLRDTDTQYF	TRBJ2-3	.	.	14	TRBV27
TGTGCCAGCAAAACAAGGCAGGGCTATGGCGCTGAAGCTTTCTTT	CASKTRQGYGAEAFF	TRBJ1-1	.	.	15	TRBV2
TGTGCCAGCAGCCCCCATGTGGCGGGCACAGATACGCAGTATTTT	CASSPHVAGTDTQYF	TRBJ2-3	.	.	15	TRBV7-9
TGTGCCAGCCCCCGCCTAGCTAACTATGGCTACACCTTC	CASPRLANYGYTF	TRBJ1-2	few	.	13	TRBV21-1
TGTGCCAGTCAATTGATACAGGGGGCGGAGACCCAGTACTTC	CASQLIQGAETQYF	TRBJ2-5	.	TRBD1	14	TRBV5-8
TGCGCCAGCAGCTTGGATACGGGACAGTATGATGGCTACACCTTC	CASSLDTGQYDGYTF	TRBJ1-2	once	TRBD1	15	TRBV5-1
TGTGCCAGCAGTTCGGGACAGGGCTATGGCTACACCTTC	CASSSGQGYGYTF	TRBJ1-2	.	TRBD1	13	TRBV28
TGCGCCAGCAGCCAACGTGGAGGGACCTACGAGCAGTACTTC	CASSQRGGTYEQYF	TRBJ2-7	.	.	14	TRBV4-1
TGTGCCAGCAGGCCTACCGCCGTGGATACGCAGTATTTT	CASRPTAVDTQYF	TRBJ2-3	.	.	13	TRBV28
TGTGCCAGCAGCTACCGGGGAGAGGGCTACGAGCAGTACTTC	CASSYRGEGYEQYF	TRBJ2-7	.	.	14	TRBV7-6
TGTGCCAGCAGCCCCGGGGACAGGGTTAACACTGAAGCTTTCTTT	CASSPGDRVNTEAFF	TRBJ1-1	once	TRBD1	15	TRBV11-2
TGTGCCAGCAGTGACTCGGCAGTTGGCTACACCTTC	CASSDSAVGYTF	TRBJ1-2	.	.	12	TRBV6-4
TGTGCCAGTAATGATAGAGGACAGAGCACAGATACGCAGTATTTT	CASNDRGQSTDTQYF	TRBJ2-3	once	.	15	TRBV19
TGTGCCAGCAGCCCGACTTCCTGGGTACAGGGTGAGACCCAGTACTTC	CASSPTSWVQGETQYF	TRBJ2-5	.	.	16	TRBV13
TGCGCCAGCAGCTTGCCCTCTAGCACAGATACGCAGTATTTT	CASSLPSSTDTQYF	TRBJ2-3	.	.	14	TRBV5-1
TGTGCCAGCAGTGTTGGCAGCGGGGCCCAGTACTTC	CASSVGSGAQYF	TRBJ2-5	.	TRBD2	12	TRBV6-5
TGTGCCAGCAGCCCTTTGGCAGGGGTGAACACTGAAGCTTTCTTT	CASSPLAGVNTEAFF	TRBJ1-1	.	.	15	TRBV4-2
TGTGCCAGCAGCCACACGGGGTATGGCTACACCTTC	CASSHTGYGYTF	TRBJ1-2	.	.	12	TRBV11-3
TGTGCCAGCAACCCGGGGACAGGGGGAACTGAAGCTTTCTTT	CASNPGTGGTEAFF	TRBJ1-1	.	TRBD1	14	TRBV6-5
TGTGCCAGCAGTTCGTACGTAGGACAAACGAACACTGAAGCTTTCTTT	CASSSYVGQTNTEAFF	TRBJ1-1	.	.	16	TRBV2
TGTGCCAGCAGTACTACCGGGACTAGCGGCTCCTACGAGCAGTACTTC	CASSTTGTSGSYEQYF	TRBJ2-7	.	TRBD2	16	TRBV28
TGTGCCACCAGCAGAGATCGGGGGGCGATGAACACTGAAGCTTTCTTT	CATSRDRGAMNTEAFF	TRBJ1-1	.	.	16	TRBV15
TGTGCCAGCAGACTCTCCAACACTGAAGCTTTCTTT	CASRLSNTEAFF	TRBJ1-1	.	.	12	TRBV2
TGTGCCAGCAGCTTATACAGGGTAGACGAGCAGTACTTC	CASSLYRVDEQYF	TRBJ2-7	.	.	13	TRBV11-3
TGTGCCAGCACCGCCACGGGGTCATACGGGTACGAGCAGTACTTC	CASTATGSYGYEQYF	TRBJ2-7	.	.	15	TRBV11-2
TGCGCCAGCAGCCATTCTAGCGGGCCCTCCTACGAGCAGTACTTC	CASSHSSGPSYEQYF	TRBJ2-7	.	TRBD2	15	TRBV4-3
TGCGCCAGCAGCGGCGGGGTAGCGGGGGGGTTTCGCACAGATACGCAGTATTTT	CASSGGVAGGFRTDTQYF	TRBJ2-3	.	TRBD2	18	TRBV5-1
TGTGCCAGCAGAGTCCAGGGTCATGGCTACACCTTC	CASRVQGHGYTF	TRBJ1-2	once	.	12	TRBV28
TGTGCCAGCAGTCCCCGTGGCTCTGTCGAGACCCAGTACTTC	CASSPRGSVETQYF	TRBJ2-5	.	.	14	TRBV6-5